This T cell receptor (beta chain) is drawn from a study of T cell responses to AZD1222 COVID-19 vaccine. The protocol was immunoSEQ multiplex PCR, while the TCRdb copy is restricted to in-frame clones and leaves out a portion. Among some 190,000 clones listed, roughly 94% were seen once. As regards this clone: Its antigen is currently unknown.

Study conclusions and caveats: Dominant CD4 TCR responses targeted spike regions 160-218 and 743-854.

The CDR3 length is 13 residues. From germline, CDR1 is MNHEY and CDR2 SMNVEV (reference sequence). V shed 5 bases and J shed 6 bases, with 14 bases lying between them. The clonotype originates from an adult who received the MenACWY meningococcal vaccine as a control. The specimen comprised peripheral blood, sampled 28 days after the second dose of the MenACWY control vaccine. The chain combines TRBV27 with TRBJ2-7, with D possibly TRBD1 on 6 matching bases. The CDR3 reads CASSPGQIGEQYF. In DNA, the CDR3 is TGTGCCAGCAGTCCCGGACAGATCGGCGAGCAGTACTTC.